A single sample is the source of the 8 T cell receptor beta chains below, sequenced in a study of T cell responses to AZD1222 COVID-19 vaccine listed by TCRdb under 2021. Explained via the paper, the time point label denotes: baseline before first vaccination. The library was obtained by the immunoSEQ multiplex PCR assay. This is the immuneACCESS table as TCRdb keeps it, with only in-frame sequences that have V and J called. A part of the clones is gone; compared with another copy, unresolved V genes explain less than half, and the rest is unexplained. The sample table records approximately 110,000 clones; around 96% of these occur just once. 2% to 2.5% of the sample lies in the top ten. The source was peripheral blood, collected on day 0 of AZD1222 vaccination. The receptors originated from an adult in good health.

The chain couples TRBV9 to TRBJ1-2; no definite D call. The CDR3 is 13 amino acids. V was pared by 3 bases and J by 7 bases, with 13 bases between. CDR1 and CDR2 (germline): SGDLS, YYNGEE. The CDR3 loop reads CASSAPGVVGYTF. The CDR3 coding sequence is TGTGCCAGCAGCGCACCCGGGGTGGTTGGCTACACCTTC. The whole variable domain, remainder taken from reference TRBV9 and TRBJ1-2, is DSGVTQTPKHLITATGQRVTLRCSPRSGDLSVYWYQQSLDQGLQFLIQYYNGEERAKGNILERFSAQQFPDLHSELNLSSLELGDSALYFCASSAPGVVGYTFGSGTRLTVV.

The rearrangement uses TRBV7-3 and TRBJ1-4; 7 bases fit TRBD1. V lost 5 bases to trimming and J lost 3 bases; unmatched junction nucleotides: 6. There are 15 residues in the CDR3. Germline V CDR1 and CDR2: SGHTA, FQGTGA. CDR3 loop: CASSVTGMANEKLFF. The CDR3 nucleotides read TGTGCCAGCAGCGTGACAGGGATGGCTAATGAAAAACTGTTTTTT.

The chain joins TRBV28 to TRBJ2-1; 9 bases agree with TRBD1. Germline V gene lookup returns CDR1 MDHEN and CDR2 SYDVKM. This CDR3 region has 15 residues. V was pared by 4 bases and J by 3 bases, with 4 bases of the junction left unmatched. The CDR3 DNA reads as TGTGCCAGCAGTTCCGGGACAGGGCTCTACAATGAGCAGTTCTTC. Its protein product is CASSSGTGLYNEQFF.

The rearrangement links TRBV30 to TRBJ2-7; D is unresolved. Germline CDR1 reads GTSNPN; CDR2 reads SVGIG (reference sequence). Trimming left V 1 base short and J 2 bases short, with 9 bases between. The CDR3 contains 13 residues. The CDR3 sequence: CAWSGSAPYEQYF. Written as DNA, the CDR3 is TGTGCCTGGAGTGGGTCAGCTCCCTACGAGCAGTACTTC.

V gene TRBV5-1 combines with J gene TRBJ1-2, with D possibly matching TRBD1 (6 bases). The CDR3 is 13 residues long. V was clipped by 4 bases and J by 8 bases, with 15 bases between them. Germline lookup yields CDR1 SGHRS and CDR2 YFSETQ. The CDR3 spells CASSLTGIGGYTF. The CDR3 nucleotides read TGCGCCAGCAGCCTCACAGGGATCGGGGGCTACACCTTC.

There are many counts of this clone. The chain carries TRBV13 and TRBJ2-7; D call uncertain. Deletions cut 5 bases from V and 3 bases from J, with 5 bases between. The CDR3 is made up of 11 amino acids. Looked up from germline, CDR1 is PRHDT and CDR2 is FYEKMQ (reference sequence). The CDR3 region has the DNA TGTGCCAGCAGCGCCGACTACGAGCAGTACTTC. As protein: CASSADYEQYF.

The V and J genes are TRBV19 and TRBJ1-1, with a weak D call TRBD1 (6 bases). Trimming took off 5 bases at V and 4 bases at J, with 11 bases between the two ends. Germline CDR1 reads LNHDA; CDR2 reads SQIVND (reference sequence). The CDR3 runs 13 residues. The CDR3 sequence: CASSGTGLTEAFF. DNA of the CDR3: TGTGCCAGTAGTGGCACAGGGCTCACTGAAGCTTTCTTT.

CDR3 in amino acids: CARIEDPQPQHF. Here the CDR3 DNA reads TGTGCCAGAATAGAGGATCCACAGCCCCAGCATTTT. The rearrangement joins TRBV6-5 to TRBJ1-5; unclear D gene. Germline V gene lookup returns CDR1 MNHEY and CDR2 SVGAGI. The CDR3 covers 12 residues. V lost 9 bases and J 7 bases, leaving 13 bases between the germline ends.